This T cell receptor beta chain is drawn from a study of CD4 T cells in relation to SARS-CoV-2 and coronaviruses. The overall study: The restricting HLA molecule for shared crossreactive spike epitopes was mapped.

Turning to this clone: Antigen specificity is unknown.

Assay: immunoSEQ multiplex PCR; the TCRdb copy retains only in-frame clones and omits some. The sample comprises about 59,000 clones, just over 85% of which are singletons, and 1.4% rests with the top ten. The CDR3 consists of 15 residues. Germline values: CDR1 KGHDR, CDR2 SFDVKD. The V segment lost 3 bases and the J segment 6 bases; nucleotides outside the gene matches: 6. Study-wide results and caveats: Compared with monoreactive clones, crossreactive clones showed significantly weaker SARS-CoV-2 expansion. Samples before the pandemic and after infection were not matched within any donor.

Unexposed donor CD4+ T cells date from 2011-2018, before the COVID-19 pandemic. Naive and memory CD4+ T cells were separated from cryopreserved PBMCs. The source of this sequence is a human donor in good health. Sample: memory CD4+ T cells from PBMCs. The V gene is TRBV24-1, the J gene TRBJ2-7; TRBD1 aligns across 11 bases. The DNA for the CDR3 is TGTGCCACCAGTGATCCCAGGACAGGGGGCCCCGAGCAGTACTTC. Protein sequence: CATSDPRTGGPEQYF.